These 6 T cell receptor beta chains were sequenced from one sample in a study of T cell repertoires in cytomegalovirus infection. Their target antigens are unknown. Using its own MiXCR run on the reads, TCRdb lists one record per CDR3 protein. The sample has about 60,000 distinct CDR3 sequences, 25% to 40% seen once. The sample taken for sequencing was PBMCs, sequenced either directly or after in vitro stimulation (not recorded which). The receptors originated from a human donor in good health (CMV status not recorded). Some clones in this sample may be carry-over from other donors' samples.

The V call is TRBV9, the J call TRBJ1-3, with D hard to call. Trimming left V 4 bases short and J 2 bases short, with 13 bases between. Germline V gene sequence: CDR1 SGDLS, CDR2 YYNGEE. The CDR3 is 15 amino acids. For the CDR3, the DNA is TGTGCCAGCAGCACTGACGGGAATCCTGGAAACACCATATATTTT. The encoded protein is CASSTDGNPGNTIYF.

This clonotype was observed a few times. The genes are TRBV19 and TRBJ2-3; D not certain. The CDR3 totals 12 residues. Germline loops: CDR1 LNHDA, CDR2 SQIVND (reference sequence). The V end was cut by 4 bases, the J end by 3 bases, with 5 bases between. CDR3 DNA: TGTGCCAGTAGTACCACAACAGATACGCAGTATTTT. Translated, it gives CASSTTTDTQYF.

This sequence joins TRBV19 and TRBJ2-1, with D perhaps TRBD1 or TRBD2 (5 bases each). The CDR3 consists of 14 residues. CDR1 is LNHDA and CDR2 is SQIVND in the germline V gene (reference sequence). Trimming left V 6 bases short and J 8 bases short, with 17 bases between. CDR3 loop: CASSHRSVGDEQFF. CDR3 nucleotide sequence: TGTGCCAGTAGCCACAGGTCGGTGGGGGATGAGCAGTTCTTC.

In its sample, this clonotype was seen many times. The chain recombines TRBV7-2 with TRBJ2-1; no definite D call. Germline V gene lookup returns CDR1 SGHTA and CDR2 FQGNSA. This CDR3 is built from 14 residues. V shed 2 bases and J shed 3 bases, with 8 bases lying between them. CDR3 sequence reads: CASSLIAVYNEQFF. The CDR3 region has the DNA TGTGCCAGCAGCTTAATCGCGGTCTACAATGAGCAGTTCTTC.

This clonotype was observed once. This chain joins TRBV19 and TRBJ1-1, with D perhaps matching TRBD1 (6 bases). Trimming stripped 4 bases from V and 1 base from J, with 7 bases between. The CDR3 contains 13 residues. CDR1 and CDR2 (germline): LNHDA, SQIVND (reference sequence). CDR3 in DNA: TGTGCCAGTAGTAAGACAGGGAACACTGAAGCTTTCTTT. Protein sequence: CASSKTGNTEAFF.

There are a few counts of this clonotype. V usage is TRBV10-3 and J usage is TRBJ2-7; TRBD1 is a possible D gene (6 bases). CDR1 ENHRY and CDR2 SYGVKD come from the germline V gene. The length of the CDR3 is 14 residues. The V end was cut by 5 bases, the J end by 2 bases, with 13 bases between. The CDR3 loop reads CAISSGQPAYEQYF. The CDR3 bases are TGTGCCATCAGTTCTGGACAGCCGGCCTACGAGCAGTACTTC.